This TCR beta chain was profiled in a study of T cell repertoires in ileal Crohn's disease. Study-level points and caveats: Compared with non-smokers, active smokers at surgery showed more clonal expansions.

Germline loops: CDR1 GTSNPN, CDR2 SVGIG (reference sequence). The V and J ends lost 3 bases and 6 bases, in that order; junction bases with no gene match: 9. CDR3 size: 15 residues. The table came from immunoSEQ multiplex PCR; TCRdb's copy has only in-frame clones and leaves some out. The sample has about 11,000 clones, about 76% seen once. Details on this clone: Its matching antigen is unknown.

This sequence joins TRBV30 and TRBJ2-3; 10 bases match TRBD2. This receptor was obtained from an adult with Crohn's disease. The sample consisted of ileal tissue. The CDR3 nucleotides read TGTGCCTGGAGCGTAAGCGGGGGGGCCTGGGATACGCAGTATTTT. It encodes CAWSVSGGAWDTQYF.